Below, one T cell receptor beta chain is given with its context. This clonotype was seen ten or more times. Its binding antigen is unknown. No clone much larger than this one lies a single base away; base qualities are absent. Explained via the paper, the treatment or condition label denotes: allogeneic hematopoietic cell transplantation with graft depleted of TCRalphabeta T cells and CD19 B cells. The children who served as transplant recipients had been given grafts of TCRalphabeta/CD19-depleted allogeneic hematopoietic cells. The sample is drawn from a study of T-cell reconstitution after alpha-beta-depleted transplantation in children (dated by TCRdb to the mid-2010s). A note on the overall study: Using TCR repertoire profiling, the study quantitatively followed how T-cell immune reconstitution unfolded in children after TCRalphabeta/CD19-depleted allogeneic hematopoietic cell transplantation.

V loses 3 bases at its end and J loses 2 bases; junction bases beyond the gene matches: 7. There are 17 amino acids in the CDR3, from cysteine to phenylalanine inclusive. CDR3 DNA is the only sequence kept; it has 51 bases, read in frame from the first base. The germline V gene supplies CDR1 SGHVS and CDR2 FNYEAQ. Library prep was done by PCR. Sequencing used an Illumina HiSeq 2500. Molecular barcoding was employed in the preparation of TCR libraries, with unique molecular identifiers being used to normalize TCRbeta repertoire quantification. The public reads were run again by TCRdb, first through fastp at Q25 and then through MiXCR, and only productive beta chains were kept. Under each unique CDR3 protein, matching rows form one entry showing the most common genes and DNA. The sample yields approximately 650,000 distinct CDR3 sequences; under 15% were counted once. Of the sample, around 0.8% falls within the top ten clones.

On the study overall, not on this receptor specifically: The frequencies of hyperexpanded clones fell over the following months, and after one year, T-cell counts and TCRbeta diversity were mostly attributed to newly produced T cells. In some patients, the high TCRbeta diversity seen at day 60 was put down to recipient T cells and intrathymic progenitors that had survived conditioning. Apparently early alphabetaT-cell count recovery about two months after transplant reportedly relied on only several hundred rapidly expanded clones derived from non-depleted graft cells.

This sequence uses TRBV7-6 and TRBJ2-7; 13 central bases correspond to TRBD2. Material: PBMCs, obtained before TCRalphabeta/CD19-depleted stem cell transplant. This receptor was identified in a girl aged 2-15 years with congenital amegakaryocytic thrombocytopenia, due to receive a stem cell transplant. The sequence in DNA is TGTGCCAGCAGCTTTCGGACTAGCGGGAGATTAACCTACGAGCAGTACTTC. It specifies CASSFRTSGRLTYEQYF.